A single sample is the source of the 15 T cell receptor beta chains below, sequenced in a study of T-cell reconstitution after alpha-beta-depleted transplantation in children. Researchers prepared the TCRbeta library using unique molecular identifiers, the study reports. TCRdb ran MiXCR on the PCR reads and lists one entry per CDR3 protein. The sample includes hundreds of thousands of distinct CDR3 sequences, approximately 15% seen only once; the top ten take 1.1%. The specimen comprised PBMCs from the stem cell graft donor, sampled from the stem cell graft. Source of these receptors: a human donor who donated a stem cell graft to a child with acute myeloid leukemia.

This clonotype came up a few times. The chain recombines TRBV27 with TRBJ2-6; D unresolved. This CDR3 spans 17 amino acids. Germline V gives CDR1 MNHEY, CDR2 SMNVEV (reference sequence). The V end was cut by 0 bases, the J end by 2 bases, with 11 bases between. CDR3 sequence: CASSLSGLPPGANVLTF. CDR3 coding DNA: TGTGCCAGCAGTTTATCTGGCCTCCCACCTGGGGCCAACGTCCTGACTTTC. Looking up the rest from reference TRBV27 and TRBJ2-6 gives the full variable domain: EAQVTQNPRYLITVTGKKLTVTCSQNMNHEYMSWYRQDPGLGLRQIYYSMNVEVTDKGDVPEGYKVSRKEKRNFPLILESPSPNQTSLYFCASSLSGLPPGANVLTFGAGSRLTVL.

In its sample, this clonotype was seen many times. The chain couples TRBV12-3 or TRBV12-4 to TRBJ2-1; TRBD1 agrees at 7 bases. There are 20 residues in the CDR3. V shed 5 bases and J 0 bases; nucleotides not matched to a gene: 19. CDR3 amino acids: CASSPNRGPWGFDSYNEQFF. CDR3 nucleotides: TGTGCCAGCAGTCCCAACAGGGGACCTTGGGGCTTTGACTCCTACAATGAGCAGTTCTTC.

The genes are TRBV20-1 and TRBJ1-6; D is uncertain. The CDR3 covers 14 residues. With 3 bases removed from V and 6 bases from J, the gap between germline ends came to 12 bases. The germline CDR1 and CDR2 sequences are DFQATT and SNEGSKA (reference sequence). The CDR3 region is CSASEGSGNSPLHF. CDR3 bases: TGCAGTGCTAGTGAAGGGTCCGGTAATTCACCCCTCCACTTT.

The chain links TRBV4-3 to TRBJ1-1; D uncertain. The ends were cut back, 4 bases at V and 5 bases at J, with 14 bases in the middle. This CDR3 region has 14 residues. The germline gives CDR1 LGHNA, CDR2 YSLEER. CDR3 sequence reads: CASSRVLGGTEAFF. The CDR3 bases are TGCGCCAGCAGCCGGGTGTTGGGCGGGACTGAAGCTTTCTTT.

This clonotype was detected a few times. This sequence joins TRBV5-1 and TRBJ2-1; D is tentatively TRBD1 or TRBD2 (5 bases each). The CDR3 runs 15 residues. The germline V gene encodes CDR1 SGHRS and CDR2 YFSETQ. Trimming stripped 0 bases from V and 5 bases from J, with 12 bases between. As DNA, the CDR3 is TGCGCCAGCAGCTTGGATGGGACGTACGACAATGAGCAGTTCTTC. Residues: CASSLDGTYDNEQFF. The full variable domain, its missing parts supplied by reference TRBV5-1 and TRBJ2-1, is KAGVTQTPRYLIKTRGQQVTLSCSPISGHRSVSWYQQTPGQGLQFLFEYFSETQRNKGNFPGRFSGRQFSNSRSEMNVSTLELGDSALYLCASSLDGTYDNEQFFGPGTRLTVL.

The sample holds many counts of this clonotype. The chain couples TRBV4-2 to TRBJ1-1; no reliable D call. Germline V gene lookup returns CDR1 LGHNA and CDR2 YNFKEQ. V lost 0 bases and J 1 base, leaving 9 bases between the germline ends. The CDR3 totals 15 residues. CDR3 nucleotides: TGTGCCAGCAGCCAAGAGGAAAGGCAGAACACTGAAGCTTTCTTT. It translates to CASSQEERQNTEAFF.

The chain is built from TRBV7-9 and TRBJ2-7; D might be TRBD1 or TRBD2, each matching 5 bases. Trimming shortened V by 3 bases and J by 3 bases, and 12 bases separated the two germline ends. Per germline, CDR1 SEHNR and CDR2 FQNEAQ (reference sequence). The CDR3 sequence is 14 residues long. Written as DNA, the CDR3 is TGTGCCAGCAGCTTTATCGGGGCAGGCTACGAGCAGTACTTC. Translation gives CASSFIGAGYEQYF.

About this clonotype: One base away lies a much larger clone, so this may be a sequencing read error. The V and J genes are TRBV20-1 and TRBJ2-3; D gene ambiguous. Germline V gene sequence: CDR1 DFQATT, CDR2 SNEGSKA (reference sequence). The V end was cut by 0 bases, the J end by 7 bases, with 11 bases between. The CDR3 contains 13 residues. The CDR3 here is CSARDTWRYTQYF. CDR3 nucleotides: TGCAGTGCTAGAGATACTTGGCGGTATACGCAGTATTTT.

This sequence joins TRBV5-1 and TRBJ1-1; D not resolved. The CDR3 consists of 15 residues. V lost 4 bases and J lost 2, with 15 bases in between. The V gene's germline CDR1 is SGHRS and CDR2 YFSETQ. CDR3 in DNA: TGCGCCAGCAGCCCCCAAGCCGCCCTAAACACTGAAGCTTTCTTT. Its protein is CASSPQAALNTEAFF. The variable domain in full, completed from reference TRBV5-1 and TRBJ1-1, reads KAGVTQTPRYLIKTRGQQVTLSCSPISGHRSVSWYQQTPGQGLQFLFEYFSETQRNKGNFPGRFSGRQFSNSRSEMNVSTLELGDSALYLCASSPQAALNTEAFFGQGTRLTVV.

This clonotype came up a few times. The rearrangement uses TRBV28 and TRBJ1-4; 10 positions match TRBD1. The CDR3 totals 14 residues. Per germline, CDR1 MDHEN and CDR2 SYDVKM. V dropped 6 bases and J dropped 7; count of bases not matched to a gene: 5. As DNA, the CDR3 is TGTGCCAGCAGCTCAGGGACAGGGGCTGAAAAACTGTTTTTT. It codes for CASSSGTGAEKLFF. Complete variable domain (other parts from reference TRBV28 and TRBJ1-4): DVKVTQSSRYLVKRTGEKVFLECVQDMDHENMFWYRQDPGLGLRLIYFSYDVKMKEKGDIPEGYSVSREKKERFSLILESASTNQTSMYLCASSSGTGAEKLFFGSGTQLSVL.

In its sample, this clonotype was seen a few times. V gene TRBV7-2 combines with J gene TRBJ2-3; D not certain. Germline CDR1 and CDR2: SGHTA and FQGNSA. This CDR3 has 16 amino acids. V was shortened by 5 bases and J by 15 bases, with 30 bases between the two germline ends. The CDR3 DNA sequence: TGTGCCAGCAGCACCAGAAGGGAACTGCGGACCCCGAGGTTCTATTTT. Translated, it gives CASSTRRELRTPRFYF.

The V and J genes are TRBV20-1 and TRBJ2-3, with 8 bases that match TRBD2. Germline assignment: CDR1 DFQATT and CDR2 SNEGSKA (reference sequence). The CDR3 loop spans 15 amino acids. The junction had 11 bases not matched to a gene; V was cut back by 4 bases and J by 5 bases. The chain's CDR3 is CSANKGSGGVDTQYF. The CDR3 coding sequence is TGCAGTGCTAATAAAGGAAGCGGGGGCGTAGATACGCAGTATTTT.

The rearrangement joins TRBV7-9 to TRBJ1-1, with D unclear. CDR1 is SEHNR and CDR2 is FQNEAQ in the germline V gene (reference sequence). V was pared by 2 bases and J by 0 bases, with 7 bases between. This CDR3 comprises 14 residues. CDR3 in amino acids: CASSLLKMNTEAFF. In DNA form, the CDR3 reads TGTGCCAGCAGCTTACTAAAGATGAACACTGAAGCTTTCTTT.

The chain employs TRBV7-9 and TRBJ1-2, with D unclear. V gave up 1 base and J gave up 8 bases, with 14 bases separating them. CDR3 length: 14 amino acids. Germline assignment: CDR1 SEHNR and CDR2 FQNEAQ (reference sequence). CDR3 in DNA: TGTGCCAGCAGCTTAGGGGTAGGGATTAACGGCTACACCTTC. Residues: CASSLGVGINGYTF. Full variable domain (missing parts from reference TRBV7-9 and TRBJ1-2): DTGVSQNPRHKITKRGQNVTFRCDPISEHNRLYWYRQTLGQGPEFLTYFQNEAQLEKSRLLSDRFSAERPKGSFSTLEIQRTEQGDSAMYLCASSLGVGINGYTFGSGTRLTVV.

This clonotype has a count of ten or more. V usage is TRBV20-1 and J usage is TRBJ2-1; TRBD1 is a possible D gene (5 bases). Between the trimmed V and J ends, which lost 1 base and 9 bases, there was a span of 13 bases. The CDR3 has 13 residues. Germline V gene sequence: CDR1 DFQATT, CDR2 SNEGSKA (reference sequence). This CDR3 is CSARGPGYFEQFF. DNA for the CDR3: TGCAGTGCTAGAGGCCCAGGGTATTTTGAGCAGTTCTTC.